One and the same sample provided the 28 T cell receptor beta chains below, sequenced in a study of blood T cell repertoires in COVID-19. The repertoire was sequenced with immunoSEQ multiplex PCR; TCRdb's copy has only in-frame clones and lacks some. Among 80,000 or so clones listed, about 88% were seen once. Sequenced input: peripheral blood. Source of these receptors: a man aged 55 to 69 with COVID-19, enrolled during active disease.

This rearrangement joins TRBV29-1 to TRBJ1-1; 9 bases agree with TRBD1. Unmatched junction bases numbered 7, after V lost 4 bases and J lost 4 bases. The germline CDR1 and CDR2 sequences are SQVTM and ANQGSEA. This CDR3 is built from 14 residues. The CDR3 loop reads CSVGGQGFSTEAFF. Written as DNA, the CDR3 is TGCAGCGTTGGGGGACAGGGTTTTAGCACTGAAGCTTTCTTT. The whole variable domain, remainder taken from reference TRBV29-1 and TRBJ1-1, is SAVISQKPSRDICQRGTSLTIQCQVDSQVTMMFWYRQQPGQSLTLIATANQGSEATYESGFVIDKFPISRPNLTFSTLTVSNMSPEDSSIYLCSVGGQGFSTEAFFGQGTRLTVV.

The CDR3 bases are TGTGCCAGTAGTATTTCCCCCCGACTAGCCTCCTACGAGCAGTACTTC. Translated: CASSISPRLASYEQYF. The V and J genes are TRBV19 and TRBJ2-7; TRBD2 matches at 7 bases. Trimming removed 3 bases from V and 0 bases from J; junction bases left unmatched: 8. This CDR3 region has 16 residues. CDR1 is LNHDA, CDR2 SQIVND, per germline (reference sequence).

The J gene is TRBJ1-1, the V gene TRBV29-1; D not resolved. This CDR3 has 12 residues. The ends were cut back, 4 bases at V and 0 bases at J, with 6 bases in the middle. The germline V gene has CDR1 SQVTM and CDR2 ANQGSEA. The CDR3 protein is CSVVTVNTEAFF. CDR3 nucleotide sequence: TGCAGCGTTGTAACGGTGAACACTGAAGCTTTCTTT.

The rearrangement links TRBV7-2 to TRBJ2-1; 9 bases agree with TRBD2. With V trimmed by 2 bases and J by 4 bases, 3 bases remained unmatched. This CDR3 comprises 15 residues. Germline V gives CDR1 SGHTA, CDR2 FQGNSA. CDR3 residues: CASSLMAGGYNEQFF. CDR3 bases: TGTGCCAGCAGCTTAATGGCGGGAGGGTACAATGAGCAGTTCTTC.

The rearrangement joins TRBV19 to TRBJ1-2; TRBD1 agrees at 9 bases. Germline CDR1 is LNHDA and CDR2 is SQIVND (reference sequence). Trimming removed 7 bases from V and 8 bases from J; junction bases left unmatched: 8. The CDR3 sequence is 13 residues long. As DNA, the CDR3 is TGTGCCAGTACCCCGGACAGGGGTGAAGGCTACACCTTC. Its translation: CASTPDRGEGYTF.

This chain connects TRBV12-3 or TRBV12-4 to TRBJ1-2; maybe TRBD1 (5 bases). CDR3 length: 12 amino acids. The ends were cut back, 1 base at V and 14 bases at J, with 14 bases in the middle. The CDR3 nucleotides read TGTGCCAGCAGTTTAGGAGTTTCGGGGGGAACCTTC. This encodes CASSLGVSGGTF.

This chain connects TRBV28 to TRBJ1-5; D gene uncertain. Germline CDR1 reads MDHEN; CDR2 reads SYDVKM. Trimming pared 5 bases from V and 5 bases from J, leaving 10 bases between. The CDR3 has 13 amino acids. The CDR3 loop reads CASSQDYYQPQHF. DNA for the CDR3: TGTGCCAGCAGTCAAGACTATTATCAGCCCCAGCATTTT.

The chain links TRBV5-3 to TRBJ1-1; D might be TRBD1 (5 bases). TRBV5-3 is an open reading frame whose function is uncertain. The germline V and J ends were trimmed by 2 bases and 1 base, with 18 bases remaining between them. There are 17 residues in the CDR3. The CDR3, as DNA: TGTGCCAGAAGCTTCCTTCACGCGGCACAGGAGAACACTGAAGCTTTCTTT. It codes for CARSFLHAAQENTEAFF.

This rearrangement joins TRBV5-6 to TRBJ2-1; the match to TRBD2 covers 9 bases. The CDR3 runs to 15 residues. J gave up 9 bases and V 2 bases, and 9 bases lay outside the gene matches. The germline V gene has CDR1 SGHDT and CDR2 YYEEEE. CDR3 amino acids: CASSLPRGGAGEQFF. Here the CDR3 DNA reads TGTGCCAGCAGCTTACCTCGCGGGGGGGCGGGTGAGCAGTTCTTC.

The V and J genes are TRBV5-1 and TRBJ1-3; 7 nucleotides agree with TRBD1. Looked up from germline, CDR1 is SGHRS and CDR2 is YFSETQ. J was trimmed by 0 bases and V by 4 bases; bases with no gene match: 10. This CDR3 has 17 amino acids. CDR3 residues: CASSRTTGFGSGNTIYF. The CDR3 DNA follows: TGCGCCAGCAGCAGAACGACAGGGTTCGGCTCTGGAAACACCATATATTTT.

The rearrangement uses TRBV11-2 and TRBJ2-7, with 9 bases lining up with TRBD2. There are 15 residues in the CDR3. Trimming at V came to 5 bases and at J to 5 bases, leaving 10 bases not matched to a gene. The germline V gene has CDR1 SGHAT and CDR2 FQNNGV. The CDR3 reads CASSPRSLAGHEQYF. The DNA for the CDR3 is TGTGCCAGCAGCCCTAGATCCCTAGCGGGGCACGAGCAGTACTTC.

The chain has TRBV12-3 or TRBV12-4 and TRBJ1-1; D is unresolved. This CDR3 comprises 11 residues. V dropped 6 bases and J dropped 6 bases, with 8 bases sitting between them. Here the CDR3 DNA reads TGTGCCAGCAGCGAGGGATCTGAAGCTTTCTTT. The encoded protein is CASSEGSEAFF.

V and J are TRBV28 and TRBJ2-1; 10 nucleotides align to TRBD2. The trim removed 8 bases at V and 5 bases at J, leaving 6 bases unmatched. CDR1 and CDR2 (germline): MDHEN, SYDVKM. This CDR3 has 14 amino acids. Written as DNA, the CDR3 is TGTGCCAGCGCTAGCGGGGGCCCCAACAATGAGCAGTTCTTC. Translated, it gives CASASGGPNNEQFF. The full variable domain, its missing parts supplied by reference TRBV28 and TRBJ2-1, is DVKVTQSSRYLVKRTGEKVFLECVQDMDHENMFWYRQDPGLGLRLIYFSYDVKMKEKGDIPEGYSVSREKKERFSLILESASTNQTSMYLCASASGGPNNEQFFGPGTRLTVL.

A single count supports this clone. The chain recombines TRBV3-1 (or the pseudogene TRBV3-2) with TRBJ1-4; 7 nucleotides line up with TRBD1. V was clipped by 4 bases and J by 5 bases; unmatched bases: 13. The germline V gene encodes CDR1 LGHDT and CDR2 YNNKEL (reference sequence). The CDR3 contains 17 residues. The DNA of the CDR3 is TGTGCCAGCAGCCCCCTTTTAGAGGGACAGAGAAATGAAAAACTGTTTTTT. Translation gives CASSPLLEGQRNEKLFF.

For this clone: Other DNA variants within this sample encode the same CDR3. The chain employs TRBV5-4 and TRBJ2-7, with D perhaps matching TRBD1 (6 bases). V was pared by 0 bases and J by 3 bases, with 10 bases between. The CDR3 extends over 14 amino acids. CDR1 is SGHNT, CDR2 YYREEE, per germline (reference sequence). In nucleotides, the CDR3 is TGTGCCAGCAGCTTGGCAGGGGCCGGCTACGAGCAGTACTTC. Amino acids: CASSLAGAGYEQYF. Full variable domain (rest looked up from reference TRBV5-4 and TRBJ2-7): ETGVTQSPTHLIKTRGQQVTLRCSSQSGHNTVSWYQQALGQGPQFIFQYYREEENGRGNFPPRFSGLQFPNYSSELNVNALELDDSALYLCASSLAGAGYEQYFGPGTRLTVT.

The rearrangement joins TRBV11-2 to TRBJ2-6; D might be TRBD1 (6 bases). The CDR3 is 17 amino acids. Trimming pared 5 bases from V and 4 bases from J, leaving 18 bases between. Germline V gene data show CDR1 as SGHAT and CDR2 as FQNNGV. CDR3 DNA: TGTGCCAGCAGCAACCGGGACAAACTATCGGGGGCCAACGTCCTGACTTTC. Its translation is CASSNRDKLSGANVLTF.

This clone has only one observation. The rearrangement uses TRBV19 and TRBJ1-5; no firm D call. Germline V lookup: CDR1 LNHDA, CDR2 SQIVND (reference sequence). The CDR3 covers 14 residues. The ends were cut back, 5 bases at V and 0 bases at J, with 8 bases in the middle. The CDR3: CASSDRDSNQPQHF. As DNA, the CDR3 is TGTGCCAGTAGTGACCGGGATAGCAATCAGCCCCAGCATTTT.

The V call is TRBV5-6, the J call TRBJ1-5; D perhaps matches TRBD1 (5 bases). Per germline, CDR1 SGHDT and CDR2 YYEEEE. This CDR3 is built from 15 residues. V dropped 4 bases and J dropped 5 bases, with 16 bases sitting between them. In DNA, the CDR3 is TGTGCCAGCAGCCCGCGGGGCGGTAAAGATCAGCCCCAGCATTTT. Protein product: CASSPRGGKDQPQHF.

This rearrangement joins TRBV7-9 to TRBJ2-7; TRBD2 is a possible D gene (6 bases). CDR1 is SEHNR and CDR2 is FQNEAQ in the germline V gene (reference sequence). CDR3 length: 15 residues. With 5 bases removed from V and 3 bases from J, the gap between germline ends came to 17 bases. The DNA for the CDR3 is TGTGCCAGCAGCACCCGCCGGGGGTTTGGCTACGAGCAGTACTTC. Amino acid sequence: CASSTRRGFGYEQYF.

V usage is TRBV11-3 and J usage is TRBJ2-7; 8 bases align to TRBD1. The junction had 13 bases not matched to a gene; V was cut back by 3 bases and J by 3 bases. From germline, CDR1 is SGHNT and CDR2 YENEEA. The CDR3 has 17 amino acids. CDR3 sequence: CASSFRIGWDRFYEQYF. Written as DNA, the CDR3 is TGTGCCAGCAGCTTTAGGATCGGCTGGGACAGGTTCTACGAGCAGTACTTC.

This sequence joins TRBV24-1 and TRBJ2-1; 7 bases fit TRBD1. Germline lookup yields CDR1 KGHDR and CDR2 SFDVKD. The length of the CDR3 is 14 residues. Trimming cost V 6 bases and J 7 bases; bases outside gene matches: 8. CDR3: CATSKDRRRNEQFF. The CDR3 DNA sequence: TGTGCCACCAGTAAGGACAGGCGTCGGAATGAGCAGTTCTTC.

The V gene is TRBV10-3, the J gene TRBJ1-2; possibly TRBD1 for D (6 bases). Germline V gives CDR1 ENHRY, CDR2 SYGVKD. The CDR3 length is 12 residues. Trimming left V 6 bases short and J 6 bases short, with 11 bases between. DNA for the CDR3: TGTGCCATCAGGGAGGACAGAAATGGCTACACCTTC. It codes for CAIREDRNGYTF.

This clone was picked up a small number of times. This rearrangement joins TRBV4-1 to TRBJ2-7; the match to TRBD2 covers 7 bases. V dropped 1 base and J dropped 4; count of bases not matched to a gene: 7. Germline CDR1 MGHRA, CDR2 YSYEKL. This CDR3 has 15 residues. CDR3 DNA: TGCGCCAGCAGCCAAGTCCACGCGGGAGAATACGAGCAGTACTTC. Its translation: CASSQVHAGEYEQYF.

The chain joins TRBV9 to TRBJ1-1; D may be TRBD1 (5 bases). This CDR3 spans 22 amino acids. Germline CDR1 reads SGDLS; CDR2 reads YYNGEE. Trimming took off 0 bases at V and 5 bases at J, with 35 bases between the two ends. CDR3 protein: CASSVGLVAGTTFWGAGTEAFF. CDR3 sequence (DNA): TGTGCCAGCAGCGTAGGACTGGTGGCCGGGACTACCTTTTGGGGCGCGGGGACTGAAGCTTTCTTT.

The sample holds one count of this clone. Other nucleotide sequences from this sample produce the same CDR3. V is TRBV10-1 and J is TRBJ2-3; D gene unclear. Germline assignment: CDR1 WNHNN and CDR2 SYGVQD (reference sequence). Trimming left V 0 bases short and J 6 bases short, with 4 bases between. CDR3 size: 12 residues. The CDR3 coding sequence is TGCGCCAGCAGTGAGTCGAGCGATACGCAGTATTTT. Residues: CASSESSDTQYF.

The CDR3 reads CASSPGTGNTGELFF. CDR3 nucleotide sequence: TGTGCCAGCAGCCCGGGGACAGGGAACACCGGGGAGCTGTTTTTT. This chain uses TRBV3-1 (or the pseudogene TRBV3-2) with TRBJ2-2; 8 bases are a match to TRBD1. Germline lookup yields CDR1 LGHDT and CDR2 YNNKEL (reference sequence). The J segment lost 1 base and the V segment lost 4 bases, leaving 2 bases of the junction unmatched. CDR3 length: 15 residues.

The chain links TRBV5-1 to TRBJ1-2, with D perhaps TRBD1 (6 bases). Germline assignment: CDR1 SGHRS and CDR2 YFSETQ. The CDR3 length is 16 residues. V dropped 4 bases and J dropped 0 bases, with 16 bases sitting between them. In nucleotides, the CDR3 is TGCGCCAGCAGCAGGGGGACCTATGAAACTAACTATGGCTACACCTTC. Its translation: CASSRGTYETNYGYTF.

The sample holds a few counts of this clone. This rearrangement joins TRBV6-1 to TRBJ2-3; no definite D call. V lost 0 bases and J 10 bases, leaving 8 bases between the germline ends. The germline CDR1 and CDR2 sequences are MNHNS and SASEGT. The CDR3 runs 12 residues. Written as DNA, the CDR3 is TGTGCCAGCAGTGAAGCGGTACTTGCGCAGTATTTT. It codes for CASSEAVLAQYF.